One TCR beta chain is described in this entry. It has no known antigen specificity. Base qualities were left out, and no much larger clone turns up one base away. These data originate in a study of control samples from healthy donors and cancer patients (dated by TCRdb to 2020 to 2022). Reading the germline V gene gives CDR1 SGHDN and CDR2 FVKESK. The CDR3, cysteine through phenylalanine, is 13 amino acids long. Only the CDR3 part of the read is kept: 39 bases, read in frame from the first base. V and J are truncated by 2 bases and 4 bases respectively, leaving an intervening sequence of 8 bases. Preparation of the library involved the immunoSEQ multiplex PCR assay. TCRdb stores this immuneACCESS table with in-frame sequences only. Part of the clones is absent; in the studies checked, under half of the shortfall reflects unresolved V genes, and no reason is known for the rest. The sample yields around 150,000 clones; around 90% were counted once. The top ten clones comprise 12% of the sample.

The specimen was blood. The sequence links TRBV14 to TRBJ1-1; there is no confident call for the D gene. This clonotype originated in a man aged 25 to 40 in good health. The encoded CDR3 is CASSQNSGTEAFF. The DNA sequence is as follows: TGTGCCAGCAGCCAAAACTCGGGCACTGAAGCTTTCTTT.